The clone carrying this T cell receptor beta chain was picked up one time. Its specificity is not known. This sample is part of a study of immune evolution from preneoplasia to lung adenocarcinoma. Study results and limitations: Later-stage lesions appeared to have more T cells, more diversity, less clonality.

Profiled with immunoSEQ multiplex PCR; TCRdb holds only in-frame clones, not every one. The table has 4,000 to 5,000 clones, roughly 80% seen once. Germline assignment: CDR1 SGHTA and CDR2 FQGNSA. V shed 1 base and J 2 bases; nucleotides not matched to a gene: 2. This CDR3 comprises 15 residues. Macro-dissection enriched premalignant or tumor cells before nucleic acid extraction. This TCR was sampled from a person aged 70 to 85 with lung adenocarcinoma. Sequenced input: FFPE minimally invasive lung adenocarcinoma tissue. The V gene is TRBV7-2, the J gene TRBJ1-3; TRBD1 agrees at 7 bases. For the CDR3, the DNA is TGTGCCAGCAGCTTAGAGACAGGGACTGGAAACACCATATATTTT. Its protein is CASSLETGTGNTIYF.